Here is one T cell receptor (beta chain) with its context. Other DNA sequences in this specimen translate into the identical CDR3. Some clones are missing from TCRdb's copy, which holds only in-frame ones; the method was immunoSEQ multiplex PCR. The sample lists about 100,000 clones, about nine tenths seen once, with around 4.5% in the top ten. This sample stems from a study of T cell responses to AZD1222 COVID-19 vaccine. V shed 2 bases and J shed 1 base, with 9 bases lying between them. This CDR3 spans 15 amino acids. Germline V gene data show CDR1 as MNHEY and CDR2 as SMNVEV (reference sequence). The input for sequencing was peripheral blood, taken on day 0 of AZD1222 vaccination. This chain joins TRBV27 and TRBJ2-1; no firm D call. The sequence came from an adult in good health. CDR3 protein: CASSLPGGSYNEQFF. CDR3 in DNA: TGTGCCAGCAGTTTACCCGGTGGATCCTACAATGAGCAGTTCTTC.